A single sample is the source of the 13 T cell receptor beta chains below, sequenced in a study of T-cell reconstitution after alpha-beta-depleted transplantation in children (TCRdb year 2016). The sample's treatment or condition, from its label and the paper: allogeneic hematopoietic cell transplantation with graft depleted of TCRalphabeta T cells and CD19 B cells. Libraries came from PCR. Sequencing took place on an Illumina HiSeq 2500. TCR libraries were prepared with molecular barcoding, using unique molecular identifiers to normalize TCRbeta repertoire quantification. The raw public reads went through TCRdb reprocessing: fastp at Q25, MiXCR clone calling, in-frame beta chains kept. Each CDR3 protein gets just one entry, which takes the most common genes and DNA from the rows behind it. For this sample the table gives hundreds of thousands of distinct CDR3 sequences, of which roughly 15% were detected only once. The ten largest clones represent approximately 28% of the sample.

The specimen comprised PBMCs, mostly from graft donor cells, sampled 360 days after TCRalphabeta/CD19-depleted stem cell transplant. These receptors were collected from a boy less than two years old who had a stem cell transplant for Wiskott-Aldrich syndrome, so the T cells may come from the graft donor.

V gene TRBV27 combines with J gene TRBJ2-6; D could derive from TRBD1 or TRBD2 (6 bases each). Trimming removed 2 bases at V and 3 bases at J, with 8 bases between. The CDR3 is 15 residues long. Per germline, CDR1 MNHEY and CDR2 SMNVEV (reference sequence). The CDR3 DNA is TGTGCCAGCAGTTTAAGGGGGGATGGGGCCAACGTCCTGACTTTC. Translation: CASSLRGDGANVLTF.

The gene calls are TRBV29-1 and TRBJ2-7, with 9 nucleotides matching TRBD1. The CDR3 contains 15 residues. Losses at the gene ends were 1 base for V and 5 bases for J; bases not matched to a gene: 9. CDR1 is SQVTM, CDR2 ANQGSEA, per germline. The CDR3 loop is CSVEGGTGRVNEQYF. The CDR3 DNA follows: TGCAGCGTTGAAGGAGGGACAGGGAGGGTTAACGAGCAGTACTTC.

The chain recombines TRBV30 with TRBJ2-2; the match to TRBD2 covers 11 bases. The CDR3 runs 17 residues. The germline V gene encodes CDR1 GTSNPN and CDR2 SVGIG (reference sequence). V trimming: 0 bases; J trimming: 2 bases; junction bases outside the gene matches: 5. DNA for the CDR3: TGTGCCTGGAGTGTAGCTAGCGGGAGGCCCAACACCGGGGAGCTGTTTTTT. It is translated as CAWSVASGRPNTGELFF.

Only a few counts were recorded for this clonotype. The chain is built from TRBV4-2 and TRBJ2-3; no clear D. Germline loops: CDR1 LGHNA, CDR2 YNFKEQ. The CDR3 has 17 amino acids. V lost 1 base, J lost 2 bases, and 16 bases lay in between. As DNA, the CDR3 is TGTGCCAGCAGCCAAGTCGGCCTCGTAACTTCCACAGATACGCAGTATTTT. This translates into CASSQVGLVTSTDTQYF.

This clonotype appeared a few times. V is TRBV11-2 and J is TRBJ2-7; D gene uncertain. The V end lost 6 bases, the J end lost 2 bases, and 23 bases lay between the germline ends. CDR3 length: 17 residues. Germline loops: CDR1 SGHAT, CDR2 FQNNGV. The CDR3 DNA is TGTGCCAGCAGACTTACAAAGGATCACAGAAGAACCTACGAGCAGTACTTC. As protein: CASRLTKDHRRTYEQYF.

This chain links TRBV3-1 with TRBJ2-3; 12 nucleotides agree with TRBD2. The CDR3 consists of 16 residues. Germline values: CDR1 LGHDT, CDR2 YNNKEL (reference sequence). Trimming cost V 4 bases and J 3 bases; bases outside gene matches: 5. The CDR3 here is CASSRLAGGRTDTQYF. The CDR3 coding sequence is TGTGCCAGCAGCCGCCTAGCGGGAGGGAGGACAGATACGCAGTATTTT.

The chain employs TRBV30 and TRBJ1-1; no definite D call. Deletions cut 1 base from V and 3 bases from J, with 9 bases between. Per the germline V gene, CDR1 is GTSNPN and CDR2 is SVGIG (reference sequence). This CDR3 spans 13 amino acids. The DNA of the CDR3 is TGTGCCTGGAGTGGGTTTTGGGACACTGAAGCTTTCTTT. It codes for CAWSGFWDTEAFF.

V and J are TRBV20-1 and TRBJ2-7, with TRBD1 matching 10 bases. The V gene's germline CDR1 is DFQATT and CDR2 SNEGSKA (reference sequence). This CDR3 has 15 amino acids. V dropped 3 bases and J dropped 4; count of bases not matched to a gene: 9. Here the CDR3 DNA reads TGCAGTGCTAGTTTCGGGACAGGGGAAGGGTACGAGCAGTACTTC. Amino acids: CSASFGTGEGYEQYF.

The chain employs TRBV12-3 or TRBV12-4 and TRBJ2-7, with 8 bases fitting TRBD1. J gave up 7 bases and V 3 bases, and 8 bases lay outside the gene matches. The CDR3 covers 14 residues. The CDR3 sequence: CASSFFQGAGEQYF. DNA for the CDR3: TGTGCCAGCAGTTTCTTTCAGGGGGCGGGAGAGCAGTACTTC.

The genes are TRBV7-9 and TRBJ2-5; 8 nucleotides align to TRBD1. V lost 4 bases and J lost 5; bases outside the gene matches: 9. From germline, CDR1 is SEHNR and CDR2 FQNEAQ (reference sequence). CDR3 length equals 15 residues. Here the CDR3 DNA reads TGTGCCAGCAGCTCCCGACAGGGGATTCGGGAGACCCAGTACTTC. This sequence encodes CASSSRQGIRETQYF.

The chain has TRBV29-1 and TRBJ2-1; no clear D. The CDR3 length is 13 residues. Germline CDR1 SQVTM, CDR2 ANQGSEA. CDR3: CSDARSSYNEQFF. Written as DNA, the CDR3 is TGCAGTGATGCCCGGAGCTCCTACAATGAGCAGTTCTTC.

This clonotype was recorded many times. The chain carries TRBV25-1 and TRBJ2-3, with 9 bases lining up with TRBD2. The CDR3 is 17 residues long. J lost 8 bases, V lost 4 bases, and 16 bases had no gene match. Germline lookup yields CDR1 MGHDK and CDR2 SYGVNS. This chain's CDR3 is CASSAGVLAGLAGTQYF. Here the CDR3 DNA reads TGTGCCAGCAGTGCGGGGGTCCTAGCGGGGCTAGCAGGTACGCAGTATTTT.

This clonotype was detected a few times. The chain combines TRBV15 with TRBJ2-1; TRBD2 aligns across 7 bases. J was trimmed by 3 bases and V by 5 bases; bases with no gene match: 4. The CDR3 is made up of 14 amino acids. Germline loops: CDR1 LNHNV, CDR2 YYDKDF (reference sequence). The CDR3 loop reads CATSPAGFYNEQFF. For the CDR3, the DNA is TGTGCCACCAGCCCAGCGGGGTTCTACAATGAGCAGTTCTTC.